These 2 T cell receptor beta chains share one sample of origin, sequenced in a study of regulatory dendritic cells for organ transplantation. Sorted subsets were CFSE-labeled and cultured approximately 5 days with allogeneic dendritic cells. No antigen is known for these receptors. Profiled with immunoSEQ multiplex PCR; TCRdb holds only in-frame clones, not every one. The sample lists more than 9,000 clones; under 70% were seen once. Source material: naive CD4+ T cells from blood cultured with dendritic cells. Indicated subset: CD45RA+ naive T cells. All receptors derive from a human donor in good health.

V usage is TRBV19 and J usage is TRBJ1-1; 7 nucleotides agree with TRBD1. V lost 7 bases and J lost 7; bases outside the gene matches: 15. Per germline, CDR1 LNHDA and CDR2 SQIVND (reference sequence). The CDR3 spans 15 residues. CDR3 in amino acids: CASNPQGKSVIEAFF. The CDR3 nucleotides are TGTGCCAGTAATCCACAGGGGAAGAGTGTGATTGAAGCTTTCTTT.

This clone was found a few times. The chain combines TRBV4-1 with TRBJ2-3; possible D gene TRBD2, 5 bases. CDR1 MGHRA and CDR2 YSYEKL come from the germline V gene. V was clipped by 0 bases and J by 3 bases, with 13 bases between them. The CDR3 is made up of 16 amino acids. In DNA, the CDR3 is TGCGCCAGCAGCCAAGAAGCAGCTAGCCGGACAGATACGCAGTATTTT. Protein: CASSQEAASRTDTQYF.